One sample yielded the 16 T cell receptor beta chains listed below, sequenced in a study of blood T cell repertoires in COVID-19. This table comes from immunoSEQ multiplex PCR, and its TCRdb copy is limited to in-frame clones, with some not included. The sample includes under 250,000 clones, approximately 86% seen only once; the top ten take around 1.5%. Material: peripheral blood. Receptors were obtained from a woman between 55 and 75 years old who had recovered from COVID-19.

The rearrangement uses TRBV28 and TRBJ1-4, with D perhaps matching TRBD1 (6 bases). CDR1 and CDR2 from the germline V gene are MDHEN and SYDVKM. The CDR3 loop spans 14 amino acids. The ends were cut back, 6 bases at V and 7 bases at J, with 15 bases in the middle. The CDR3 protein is CASRVQGSTEKLFF. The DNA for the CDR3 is TGTGCCAGCAGGGTACAGGGTTCGACTGAAAAACTGTTTTTT.

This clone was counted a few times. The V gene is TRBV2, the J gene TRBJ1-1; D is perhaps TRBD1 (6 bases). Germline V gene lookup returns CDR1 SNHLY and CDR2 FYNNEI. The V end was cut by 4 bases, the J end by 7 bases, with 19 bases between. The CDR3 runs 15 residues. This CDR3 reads CASSGQVVLSGEAFF. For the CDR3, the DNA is TGTGCCAGCAGTGGACAGGTGGTTCTTTCAGGTGAAGCTTTCTTT.

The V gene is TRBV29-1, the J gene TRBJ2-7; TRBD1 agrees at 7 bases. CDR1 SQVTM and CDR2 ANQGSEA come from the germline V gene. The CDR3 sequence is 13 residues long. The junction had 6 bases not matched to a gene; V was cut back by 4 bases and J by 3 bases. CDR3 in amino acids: CSVAEDRVYEQYF. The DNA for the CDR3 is TGCAGCGTTGCAGAAGACAGGGTCTACGAGCAGTACTTC.

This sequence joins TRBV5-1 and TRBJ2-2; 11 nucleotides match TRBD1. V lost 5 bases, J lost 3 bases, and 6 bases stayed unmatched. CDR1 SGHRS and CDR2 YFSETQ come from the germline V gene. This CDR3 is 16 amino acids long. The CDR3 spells CASRQTGQGDTGELFF. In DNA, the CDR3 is TGCGCCAGCAGACAAACGGGACAGGGGGACACCGGGGAGCTGTTTTTT.

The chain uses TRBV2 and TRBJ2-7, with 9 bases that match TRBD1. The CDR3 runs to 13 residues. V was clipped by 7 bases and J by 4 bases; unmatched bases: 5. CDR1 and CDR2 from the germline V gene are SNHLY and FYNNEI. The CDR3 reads CASTRDREYEQYF. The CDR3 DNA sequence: TGTGCCAGCACCCGGGACAGGGAGTACGAGCAGTACTTC.

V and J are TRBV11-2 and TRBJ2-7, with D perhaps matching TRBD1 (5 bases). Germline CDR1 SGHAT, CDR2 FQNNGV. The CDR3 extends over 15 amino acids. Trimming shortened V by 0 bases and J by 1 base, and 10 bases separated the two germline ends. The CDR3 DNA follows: TGTGCCAGCAGCTTAGACAGGGTAGAATCCTACGAGCAGTACTTC. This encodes CASSLDRVESYEQYF.

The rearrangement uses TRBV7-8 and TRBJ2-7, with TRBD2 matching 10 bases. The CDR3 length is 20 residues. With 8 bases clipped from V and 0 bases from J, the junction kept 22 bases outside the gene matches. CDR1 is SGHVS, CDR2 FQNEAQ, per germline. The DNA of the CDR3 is TGTGCCAGCCAACCAGGGCCCCGGGGTAGCGGGGGGTTAAGCTCCTACGAGCAGTACTTC. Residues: CASQPGPRGSGGLSSYEQYF.

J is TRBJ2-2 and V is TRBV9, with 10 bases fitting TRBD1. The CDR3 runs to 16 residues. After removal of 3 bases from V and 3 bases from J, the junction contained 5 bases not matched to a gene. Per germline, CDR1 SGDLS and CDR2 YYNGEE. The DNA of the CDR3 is TGTGCCAGCAGCGACCGGGACAGGGGATACACCGGGGAGCTGTTTTTT. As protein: CASSDRDRGYTGELFF.

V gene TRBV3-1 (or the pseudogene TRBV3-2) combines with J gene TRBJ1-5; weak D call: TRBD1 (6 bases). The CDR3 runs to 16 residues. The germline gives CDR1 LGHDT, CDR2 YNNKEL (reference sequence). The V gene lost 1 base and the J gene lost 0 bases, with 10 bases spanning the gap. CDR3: CASSQGTGYSNQPQHF. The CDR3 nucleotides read TGTGCCAGCAGCCAAGGTACAGGGTATAGCAATCAGCCCCAGCATTTT.

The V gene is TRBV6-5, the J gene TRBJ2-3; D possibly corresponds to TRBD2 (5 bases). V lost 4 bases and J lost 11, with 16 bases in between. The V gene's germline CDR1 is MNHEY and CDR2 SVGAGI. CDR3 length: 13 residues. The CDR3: CASSSDSPVVQYF. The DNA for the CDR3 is TGTGCCAGCAGTTCGGACTCCCCCGTTGTGCAGTATTTT.

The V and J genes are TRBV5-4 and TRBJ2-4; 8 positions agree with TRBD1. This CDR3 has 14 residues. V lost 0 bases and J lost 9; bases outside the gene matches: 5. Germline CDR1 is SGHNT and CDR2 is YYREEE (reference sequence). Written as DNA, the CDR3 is TGTGCCAGCAGCTTGGTGCCAGACAGGGGCATTCAGTACTTC. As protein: CASSLVPDRGIQYF.

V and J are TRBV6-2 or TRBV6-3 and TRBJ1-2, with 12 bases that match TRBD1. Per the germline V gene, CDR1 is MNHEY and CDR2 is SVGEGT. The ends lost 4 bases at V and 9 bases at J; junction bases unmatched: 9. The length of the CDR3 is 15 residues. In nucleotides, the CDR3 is TGTGCCAGCAGTTTGGGGGGACAGGGGGCTACGAGCTACACCTTC. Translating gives CASSLGGQGATSYTF.

The CDR3 sequence is CASNGQGGTGELFF. In DNA, the CDR3 is TGTGCCAGTAACGGACAGGGGGGCACCGGGGAGCTGTTTTTT. The chain has TRBV19 and TRBJ2-2; 10 bases agree with TRBD1. V lost 7 bases and J lost 4; bases outside the gene matches: 3. In germline, CDR1 is LNHDA, CDR2 SQIVND (reference sequence). CDR3 length: 14 amino acids.

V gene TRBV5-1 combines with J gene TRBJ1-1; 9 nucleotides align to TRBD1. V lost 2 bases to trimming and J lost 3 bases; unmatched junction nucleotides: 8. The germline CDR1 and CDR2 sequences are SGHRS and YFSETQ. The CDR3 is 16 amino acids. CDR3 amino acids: CASSFTSGTGHTEAFF. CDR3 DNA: TGCGCCAGCAGCTTCACCTCCGGGACAGGGCACACTGAAGCTTTCTTT.

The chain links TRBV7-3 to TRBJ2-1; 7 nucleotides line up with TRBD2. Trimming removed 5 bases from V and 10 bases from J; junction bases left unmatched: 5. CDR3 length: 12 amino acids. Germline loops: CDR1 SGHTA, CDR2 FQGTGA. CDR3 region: CASSPKAGEQFF. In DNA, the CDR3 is TGTGCCAGCAGCCCTAAAGCGGGGGAGCAGTTCTTC.

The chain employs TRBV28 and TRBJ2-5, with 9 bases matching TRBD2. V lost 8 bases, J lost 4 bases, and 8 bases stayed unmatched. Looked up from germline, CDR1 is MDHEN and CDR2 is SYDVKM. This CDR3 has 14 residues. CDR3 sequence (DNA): TGTGCCAGCTTTTTAGCGGGGGCTGGAGAGACCCAGTACTTC. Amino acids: CASFLAGAGETQYF.